This T cell receptor (beta chain) was sequenced during a study of shared clonotypes between healthy human individuals. Concerning this clone itself: Its cognate antigen is unknown.

Findings and caveats of the study: The study found lower generation probabilities in non-shared clonotypes than in those shared by all four donors. The researchers took only blood, and tissue repertoires probably look different.

CD45RO-negative cells were positively selected for CCR7, leaving out terminally differentiated effector memory CD45RA+ cells. The germline V gene has CDR1 SGDLS and CDR2 YYNGEE. J lost 2 bases, V lost 0 bases, and 7 bases had no gene match. The CDR3 has 18 amino acids. Sequencing used immunoSEQ multiplex PCR; TCRdb keeps in-frame clones, though not all of them. There are roughly 2,000,000 clones in the sample; over 85% occur only once, and over 1.5% lies in the top ten. V usage is TRBV9 and J usage is TRBJ2-1; TRBD2 agrees at 11 bases. This sequence originates from a man between 18 and 35 years old in good health. Some clones in this sample may be carry-over from other donors' samples. The sample comprised naive CD8+ T cells from PBMCs. The chain's CDR3 is CASSVGTSGWGAYNEQFF. CDR3 coding DNA: TGTGCCAGCAGCGTAGGGACTAGCGGGTGGGGAGCCTACAATGAGCAGTTCTTC.